This T cell receptor beta chain was recorded in a study of blood T cells in healthy people across ages. On the study more broadly: Capture by template switching was about one barcoded beta molecule per two T cells. Study-wide points: Unknown donor CMV status possibly confounded expanded clonotype changes.

A sample-barcoded 5' primer and a J-beta primer mix were used in a second PCR of roughly 6 to 11 cycles. TCRdb redid the calling of the 5' RACE reads with MiXCR, one entry per CDR3 protein. This repertoire shows approximately 810,000 distinct CDR3 sequences, about 30% found once; its top ten account for 15% to 20%. Trimming cost V 3 bases and J 8 bases, with 10 bases left between them. CDR3 length: 13 residues. This clonotype appeared a few times. Antigen unknown. The chain joins TRBV12-3 or TRBV12-4 to TRBJ1-4, with D unclear. The sequenced sample consisted of blood. The clonotype originates from an elderly woman in good health. The CDR3 bases are TGTGCCAGCAGTTTGGTTGGAGAGGAAAAACTGTTTTTT. Amino acids: CASSLVGEEKLFF.